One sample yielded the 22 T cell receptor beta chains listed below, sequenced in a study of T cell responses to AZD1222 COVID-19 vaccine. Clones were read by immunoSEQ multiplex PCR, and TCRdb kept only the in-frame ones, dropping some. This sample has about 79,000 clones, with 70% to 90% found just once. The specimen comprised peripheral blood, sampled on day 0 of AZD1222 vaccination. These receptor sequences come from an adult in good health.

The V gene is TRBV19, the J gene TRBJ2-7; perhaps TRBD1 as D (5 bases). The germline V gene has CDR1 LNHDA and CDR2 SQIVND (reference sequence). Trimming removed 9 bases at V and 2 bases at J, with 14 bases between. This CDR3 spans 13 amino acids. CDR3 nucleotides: TGTGCCAGCTCGGACATTACTCCCTACGAGCAGTACTTC. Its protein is CASSDITPYEQYF.

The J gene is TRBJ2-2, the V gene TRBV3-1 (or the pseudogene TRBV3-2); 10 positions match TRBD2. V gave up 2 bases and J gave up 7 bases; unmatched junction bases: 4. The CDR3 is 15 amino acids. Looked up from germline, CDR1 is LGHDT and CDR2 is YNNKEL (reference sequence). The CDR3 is CASSQPSGGNGELFF. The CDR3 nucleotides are TGTGCCAGCAGCCAACCTAGCGGGGGAAACGGGGAGCTGTTTTTT.

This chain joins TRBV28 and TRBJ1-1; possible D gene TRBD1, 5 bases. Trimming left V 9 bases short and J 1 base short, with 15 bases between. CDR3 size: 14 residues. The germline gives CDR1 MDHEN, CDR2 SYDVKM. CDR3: CASGLGTANTEAFF. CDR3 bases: TGTGCCAGTGGCCTTGGGACGGCGAACACTGAAGCTTTCTTT.

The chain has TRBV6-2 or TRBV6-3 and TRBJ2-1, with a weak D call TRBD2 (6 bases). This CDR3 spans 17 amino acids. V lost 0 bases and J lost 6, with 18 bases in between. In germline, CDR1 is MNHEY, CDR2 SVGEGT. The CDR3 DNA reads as TGTGCCAGCAGTTACTCGGGGGAGGCCTACTGGATCAATGAGCAGTTCTTC. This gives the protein CASSYSGEAYWINEQFF.

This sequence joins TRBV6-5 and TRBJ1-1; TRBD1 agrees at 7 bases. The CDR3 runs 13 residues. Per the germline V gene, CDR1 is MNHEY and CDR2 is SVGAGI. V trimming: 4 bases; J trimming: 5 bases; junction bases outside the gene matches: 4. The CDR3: CASSSYRGTEAFF. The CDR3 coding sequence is TGTGCCAGCAGTTCATACAGGGGAACTGAAGCTTTCTTT.

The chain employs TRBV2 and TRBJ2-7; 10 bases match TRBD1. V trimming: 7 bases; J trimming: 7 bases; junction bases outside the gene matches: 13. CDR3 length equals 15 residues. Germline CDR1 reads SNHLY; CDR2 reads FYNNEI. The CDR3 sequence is CASTPGQGNYEEQYF. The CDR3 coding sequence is TGTGCCAGCACGCCGGGACAGGGGAATTACGAGGAGCAGTACTTC.

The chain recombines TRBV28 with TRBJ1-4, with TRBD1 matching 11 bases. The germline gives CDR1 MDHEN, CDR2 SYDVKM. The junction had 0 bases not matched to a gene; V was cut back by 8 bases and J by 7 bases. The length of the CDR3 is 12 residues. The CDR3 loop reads CASGTGGEKLFF. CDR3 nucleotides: TGTGCCAGCGGGACAGGGGGTGAAAAACTGTTTTTT.

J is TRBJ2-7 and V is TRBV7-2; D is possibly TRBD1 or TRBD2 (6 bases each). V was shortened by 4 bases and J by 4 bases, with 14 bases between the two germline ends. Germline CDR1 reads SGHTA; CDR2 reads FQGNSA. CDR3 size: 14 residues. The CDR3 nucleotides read TGTGCCAGCAGCTCCGGGGGCGGATTTTACGAGCAGTACTTC. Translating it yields CASSSGGGFYEQYF.

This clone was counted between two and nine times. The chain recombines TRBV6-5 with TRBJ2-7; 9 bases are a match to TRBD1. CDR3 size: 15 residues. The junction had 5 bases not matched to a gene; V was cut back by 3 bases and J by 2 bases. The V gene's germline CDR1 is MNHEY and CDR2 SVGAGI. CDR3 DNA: TGTGCCAGCAGTTATGTACAGGGGGCCACCTACGAGCAGTACTTC. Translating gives CASSYVQGATYEQYF.

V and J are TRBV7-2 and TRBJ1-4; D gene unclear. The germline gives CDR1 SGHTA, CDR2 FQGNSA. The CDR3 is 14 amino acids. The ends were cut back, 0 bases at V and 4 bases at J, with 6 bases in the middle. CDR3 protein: CASSLAQINEKLFF. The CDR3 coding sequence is TGTGCCAGCAGCTTAGCTCAGATTAATGAAAAACTGTTTTTT.

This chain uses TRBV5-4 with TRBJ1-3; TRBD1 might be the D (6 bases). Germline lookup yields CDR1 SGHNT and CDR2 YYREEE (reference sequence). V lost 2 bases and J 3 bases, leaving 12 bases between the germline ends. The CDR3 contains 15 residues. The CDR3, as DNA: TGTGCCAGCAGCTTTGCGGGGGCAATTGGAAACACCATATATTTT. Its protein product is CASSFAGAIGNTIYF.

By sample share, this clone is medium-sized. CDR3: CASTLTPGLTYEQYF. The CDR3, as DNA: TGTGCCAGCACCTTGACACCGGGCCTCACCTACGAGCAGTACTTC. The chain couples TRBV27 to TRBJ2-7, with D unclear. The germline CDR1 and CDR2 sequences are MNHEY and SMNVEV (reference sequence). V lost 7 bases, J lost 2 bases, and 18 bases lay in between. The CDR3 covers 15 residues.

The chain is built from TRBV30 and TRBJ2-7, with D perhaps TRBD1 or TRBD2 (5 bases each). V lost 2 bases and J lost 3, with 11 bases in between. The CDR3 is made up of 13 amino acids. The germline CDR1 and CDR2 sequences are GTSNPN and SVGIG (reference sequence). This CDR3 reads CAWSPGDLYEQYF. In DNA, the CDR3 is TGTGCCTGGAGTCCTGGGGACCTCTACGAGCAGTACTTC.

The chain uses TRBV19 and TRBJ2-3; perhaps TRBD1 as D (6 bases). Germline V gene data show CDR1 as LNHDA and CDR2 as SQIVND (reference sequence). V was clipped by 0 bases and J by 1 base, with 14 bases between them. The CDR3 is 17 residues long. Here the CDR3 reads CASSIDPPGAGTDTQYF. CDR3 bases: TGTGCCAGTAGTATAGATCCCCCAGGGGCAGGCACAGATACGCAGTATTTT.

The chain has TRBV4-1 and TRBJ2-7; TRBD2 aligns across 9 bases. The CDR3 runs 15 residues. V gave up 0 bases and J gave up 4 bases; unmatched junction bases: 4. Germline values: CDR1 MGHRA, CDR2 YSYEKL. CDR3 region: CASSQDWLAGYEQYF. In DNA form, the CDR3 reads TGCGCCAGCAGCCAAGATTGGCTAGCGGGGTACGAGCAGTACTTC.

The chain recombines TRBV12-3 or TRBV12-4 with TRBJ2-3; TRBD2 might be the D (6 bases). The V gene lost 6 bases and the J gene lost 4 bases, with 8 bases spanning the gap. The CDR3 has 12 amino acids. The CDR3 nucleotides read TGTGCCAGCAGCACGGGGGCAGATACGCAGTATTTT. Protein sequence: CASSTGADTQYF.

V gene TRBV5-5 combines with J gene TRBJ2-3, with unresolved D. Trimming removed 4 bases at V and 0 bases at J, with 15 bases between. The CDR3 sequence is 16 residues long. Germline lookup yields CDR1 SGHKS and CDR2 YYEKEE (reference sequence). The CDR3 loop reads CASSPPDKASTDTQYF. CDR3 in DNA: TGTGCCAGCAGCCCCCCCGACAAAGCTAGCACAGATACGCAGTATTTT.

The DNA for the CDR3 is TGTGCCAGCAGCCACCGGACAGGTGCCACAACTAATGAAAAACTGTTTTTT. Residues: CASSHRTGATTNEKLFF. The chain combines TRBV14 with TRBJ1-4, with 7 bases fitting TRBD1. CDR3 length: 17 amino acids. After removal of 3 bases from V and 0 bases from J, the junction contained 7 bases not matched to a gene. From germline, CDR1 is SGHDN and CDR2 FVKESK. Variable domain in full (rest from reference TRBV14 and TRBJ1-4): EAGVTQFPSHSVIEKGQTVTLRCDPISGHDNLYWYRRVMGKEIKFLLHFVKESKQDESGMPNNRFLAERTGGTYSTLKVQPAELEDSGVYFCASSHRTGATTNEKLFFGSGTQLSVL.

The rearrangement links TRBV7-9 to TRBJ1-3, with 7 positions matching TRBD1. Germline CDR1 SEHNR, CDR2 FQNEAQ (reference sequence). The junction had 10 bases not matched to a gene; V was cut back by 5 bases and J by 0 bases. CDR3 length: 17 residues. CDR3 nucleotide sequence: TGTGCCAGCAGCGGAAGGACAGGTCAAGCCTCTGGAAACACCATATATTTT. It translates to CASSGRTGQASGNTIYF.

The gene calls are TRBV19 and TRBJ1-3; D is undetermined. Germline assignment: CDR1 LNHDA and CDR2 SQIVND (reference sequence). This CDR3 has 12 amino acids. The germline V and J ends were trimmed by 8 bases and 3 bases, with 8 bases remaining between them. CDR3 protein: CASRGFGNTIYF. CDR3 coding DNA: TGTGCCAGTCGAGGGTTTGGAAACACCATATATTTT.

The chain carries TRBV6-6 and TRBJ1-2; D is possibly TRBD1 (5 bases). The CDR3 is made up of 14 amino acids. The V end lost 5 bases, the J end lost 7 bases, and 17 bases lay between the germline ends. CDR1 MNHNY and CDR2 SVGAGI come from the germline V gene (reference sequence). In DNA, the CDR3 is TGTGCCAGCAGTGCTCAGGGAGATGGTAGTGGCTACACCTTC. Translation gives CASSAQGDGSGYTF.

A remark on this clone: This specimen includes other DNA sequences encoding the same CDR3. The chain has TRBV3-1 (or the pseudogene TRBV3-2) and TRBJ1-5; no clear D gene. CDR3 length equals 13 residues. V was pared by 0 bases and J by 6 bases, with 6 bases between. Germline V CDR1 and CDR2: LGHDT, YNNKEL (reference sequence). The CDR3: CASSQDRGQPQHF. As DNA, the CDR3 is TGTGCCAGCAGCCAAGATCGGGGTCAGCCCCAGCATTTT.